These 12 T cell receptor beta chains share one sample of origin, sequenced in a study of blood T cell repertoires in COVID-19. Clones were read by immunoSEQ multiplex PCR, and TCRdb kept only the in-frame ones, dropping some. The sample has about 26,000 clones; around 82% are singletons. Sequencing was carried out using peripheral blood. Every receptor here comes from a human donor in a cohort sampled during active COVID-19.

V gene TRBV6-2 or TRBV6-3 combines with J gene TRBJ1-2; TRBD1 is a possible D gene (5 bases). V gave up 4 bases and J gave up 7 bases, with 13 bases separating them. Germline V gene data show CDR1 as MNHEY and CDR2 as SVGEGT. This CDR3 comprises 13 residues. In DNA, the CDR3 is TGTGCCAGCAGTTCGACAGCTTCAGGTGGCTACACCTTC. Its translation: CASSSTASGGYTF.

The chain's CDR3 is CASSASEKLFF. CDR3 DNA sequence: TGTGCCAGCAGTGCCAGTGAAAAACTGTTTTTT. The chain joins TRBV2 to TRBJ1-4, with no clear D. Trimming removed 4 bases at V and 7 bases at J, with 4 bases between. This CDR3 contains 11 residues. Germline CDR1 and CDR2: SNHLY and FYNNEI.

The chain has TRBV14 and TRBJ2-1; 7 bases match TRBD1. This CDR3 contains 16 residues. V dropped 1 base and J dropped 9; count of bases not matched to a gene: 12. Germline CDR1 SGHDN, CDR2 FVKESK. DNA for the CDR3: TGTGCCAGCAGCCAAGGGCCGGGACAGATTTTTCTTGAGCAGTTCTTC. Translating it yields CASSQGPGQIFLEQFF.

The gene calls are TRBV7-9 and TRBJ2-1; weak D call: TRBD2 (6 bases). The CDR3 consists of 14 residues. V was shortened by 5 bases and J by 0 bases, with 8 bases between the two germline ends. Germline V lookup: CDR1 SEHNR, CDR2 FQNEAQ (reference sequence). The CDR3 region has the DNA TGTGCCAGCAGCGGAGGGAGCTCCTACAATGAGCAGTTCTTC. Protein product: CASSGGSSYNEQFF.

The rearrangement uses TRBV2 and TRBJ2-3, with D possibly matching TRBD2 (6 bases). Trimming stripped 2 bases from V and 0 bases from J, with 15 bases between. The CDR3 totals 17 residues. In germline, CDR1 is SNHLY, CDR2 FYNNEI. CDR3 protein: CASSERSGGPSTDTQYF. CDR3 coding DNA: TGTGCCAGCAGTGAACGCTCCGGGGGACCTAGCACAGATACGCAGTATTTT.

V gene TRBV7-6 combines with J gene TRBJ2-5; tentative D call: TRBD1 (5 bases). CDR1 SGHVS and CDR2 FNYEAQ come from the germline V gene. Trimming stripped 0 bases from V and 10 bases from J, with 12 bases between. The CDR3 runs 13 residues. The CDR3 nucleotides are TGTGCCAGCAGCTTAGCGGGCCAGGGTGACCAGTACTTC. This codes for CASSLAGQGDQYF.

This clone was recorded a few times. The chain joins TRBV7-9 to TRBJ2-2; tentative D call: TRBD1 (5 bases). V lost 8 bases and J lost 0, with 19 bases in between. This CDR3 contains 17 residues. CDR1 and CDR2 (germline): SEHNR, FQNEAQ (reference sequence). CDR3 nucleotide sequence: TGTGCCAGCCCTATCCTCAGAACGACAGCGAACACCGGGGAGCTGTTTTTT. Translation: CASPILRTTANTGELFF.

The chain has TRBV6-5 and TRBJ1-5; 8 nucleotides align to TRBD1. CDR3 length: 15 residues. Unmatched junction bases numbered 5, after V lost 6 bases and J lost 1 base. Germline V gene lookup returns CDR1 MNHEY and CDR2 SVGAGI. The CDR3 loop reads CASSSDRASNQPQHF. In nucleotides, the CDR3 is TGTGCCAGCAGCTCGGACAGGGCGAGCAATCAGCCCCAGCATTTT.

The chain joins TRBV29-1 to TRBJ2-1; 10 bases are a match to TRBD1. Trimming removed 8 bases from V and 2 bases from J; junction bases left unmatched: 18. This CDR3 region has 18 residues. CDR1 and CDR2 from the germline V gene are SQVTM and ANQGSEA. The CDR3 reads CSLRGDRGTSETYNEQFF. CDR3 nucleotides: TGCAGCTTAAGGGGGGACAGGGGAACTAGCGAGACCTACAATGAGCAGTTCTTC.

The chain joins TRBV7-2 to TRBJ2-3; D is uncertain. Germline V lookup: CDR1 SGHTA, CDR2 FQGNSA. Trimming took off 1 base at V and 6 bases at J, with 11 bases between the two ends. The CDR3 length is 14 residues. The CDR3: CASSLDGASDTQYF. For the CDR3, the DNA is TGTGCCAGCAGCTTAGACGGAGCAAGCGATACGCAGTATTTT.

The chain links TRBV27 to TRBJ1-5; a weak D match, TRBD1 (5 bases). The germline V and J ends were trimmed by 9 bases and 7 bases, with 13 bases remaining between them. Germline CDR1 reads MNHEY; CDR2 reads SMNVEV (reference sequence). The CDR3 covers 12 residues. CDR3 sequence reads: CASNTGDQPQHF. DNA of the CDR3: TGTGCCAGTAACACAGGAGACCAGCCCCAGCATTTT.

The chain recombines TRBV7-2 with TRBJ2-5; TRBD1 agrees at 8 bases. The CDR3 has 15 residues. CDR1 is SGHTA and CDR2 is FQGNSA in the germline V gene. V trimming: 2 bases; J trimming: 6 bases; junction bases outside the gene matches: 8. As DNA, the CDR3 is TGTGCCAGCAGCTTACAGGGGGCGGGTGTAAAGACCCAGTACTTC. Translation gives CASSLQGAGVKTQYF.